These 7 T cell receptor beta chains came from one sample sequenced in a study of blood T cell repertoires in COVID-19. Assay used: immunoSEQ multiplex PCR; TCRdb lists only in-frame clones, some missing. Among about 260,000 clones listed, roughly 86% were seen once. The sequencing input was peripheral blood. Receptor source: a man in his forties or fifties with active or convalescent COVID-19.

The chain recombines TRBV24-1 with TRBJ2-7; D possibly corresponds to TRBD1 (5 bases). The germline gives CDR1 KGHDR, CDR2 SFDVKD. With 9 bases removed from V and 4 bases from J, the gap between germline ends came to 18 bases. The CDR3 covers 14 residues. CDR3 sequence: CATPPPAGQYEQYF. The CDR3 DNA follows: TGTGCCACCCCCCCTCCGGCAGGGCAATACGAGCAGTACTTC.

The rearrangement joins TRBV7-9 to TRBJ1-5, with 7 bases identical to TRBD1. The CDR3 loop spans 15 amino acids. Germline assignment: CDR1 SEHNR and CDR2 FQNEAQ (reference sequence). V lost 2 bases and J lost 7; bases outside the gene matches: 8. The CDR3 loop is CASSLTGAVGQPQHF. CDR3 sequence (DNA): TGTGCCAGCAGCTTAACAGGGGCAGTAGGGCAGCCCCAGCATTTT.

This chain links TRBV28 with TRBJ1-5; 11 bases agree with TRBD1. V lost 6 bases, J lost 3 bases, and 7 bases stayed unmatched. This CDR3 has 16 amino acids. Germline V gene sequence: CDR1 MDHEN, CDR2 SYDVKM. DNA for the CDR3: TGTGCCAGCAGCGGACAGGGGGCGCATAACAATCAGCCCCAGCATTTT. Encoded protein: CASSGQGAHNNQPQHF.

The chain recombines TRBV19 with TRBJ1-2; D perhaps matches TRBD1 (5 bases). From germline, CDR1 is LNHDA and CDR2 SQIVND (reference sequence). This CDR3 contains 13 residues. V was pared by 9 bases and J by 0 bases, with 11 bases between. DNA for the CDR3: TGTGCCAGCCGGGGGATAGCTAACTATGGCTACACCTTC. Protein: CASRGIANYGYTF.

V and J are TRBV6-5 and TRBJ1-4; D possibly corresponds to TRBD1 (5 bases). V was trimmed by 5 bases and J by 4 bases, leaving 8 bases between them. The CDR3 covers 13 residues. Germline V CDR1 and CDR2: MNHEY, SVGAGI. The CDR3 bases are TGTGCCAGCAGTAGGACACTTAATGAAAAACTGTTTTTT. Protein sequence: CASSRTLNEKLFF.

The V call is TRBV27, the J call TRBJ2-5; possibly TRBD1 for D (6 bases). Germline V gene data show CDR1 as MNHEY and CDR2 as SMNVEV (reference sequence). V shed 6 bases and J shed 5 bases, with 16 bases lying between them. The CDR3 consists of 14 residues. Here the CDR3 DNA reads TGTGCCAGCAGGCCATTGAGTGACAGGGAGACCCAGTACTTC. It yields the protein CASRPLSDRETQYF.

The chain joins TRBV7-9 to TRBJ2-7; 9 nucleotides align to TRBD1. This CDR3 contains 18 residues. The germline gives CDR1 SEHNR, CDR2 FQNEAQ (reference sequence). Trimming took 1 base from V and 5 from J; bases not matched to a gene: 15. CDR3: CASSLGRGQGPLRHEQYF. The DNA of the CDR3 is TGTGCCAGCAGCTTAGGACGGGGACAGGGCCCTTTACGGCACGAGCAGTACTTC.